The clone carrying this T cell receptor (beta chain) was seen once. The sample is drawn from a study of cytomegalovirus exposure and HLA in healthy donors. 13 Jbeta primers and 60 Vbeta primers were used for the PCR. The table came from immunoSEQ multiplex PCR; TCRdb's copy has only in-frame clones and leaves some out. This table has around 160,000 clones, approximately 88% appearing once. The CDR3 is 15 amino acids. CDR1 and CDR2 (germline): GTSNPN, SVGIG (reference sequence). The V and J ends lost 5 bases and 5 bases respectively, with 21 bases between them. The sequencing input was PBMCs. The chain employs TRBV30 and TRBJ1-1; D possibly corresponds to TRBD1 (6 bases). The TCR was taken from a woman younger than 30 in good health and CMV-seronegative. The CDR3 DNA reads TGTGCCTGGGTACCGGGACAAATGGATAAAACTGAAGCTTTCTTT. Its translation: CAWVPGQMDKTEAFF.